This T cell receptor beta chain was captured by sequencing in a study of Ad26.COV2.S vaccination and SARS-CoV-2 variants. Study background: By the intramuscular route, Ad26.COV2.S was given once, or twice 56 days apart.

Assay: immunoSEQ multiplex PCR; the TCRdb copy retains only in-frame clones and omits some. In the table there are about 350,000 clones, around 84% of which are singletons. Whole-study results and caveats: Recipients given vaccine exceeded placebo recipients in spike-specific TCR breadth.

The CDR3 runs to 15 residues. With 1 base removed from V and 3 bases from J, the gap between germline ends came to 10 bases. CDR1 is SGHDT and CDR2 is YYEEEE in the germline V gene. Treatment denoted: some 19 received Ad26.COV2.S at low or high dose, single or two shots; roughly five received placebo; per-sample allocation not given. Each sample was drawn 63 days after the first injection (of vaccine or placebo). Vaccination employed an Ad26 vector expressing the Wuhan-strain SARS-CoV-2 spike. Worth noting for this clone: Its target is not known.

The sample here was peripheral blood, taken in a trial of Ad26.COV2.S vaccine versus placebo. The origin of this receptor is a person aged 18-65 years who received the Ad26.COV2.S COVID-19 vaccine or a placebo. This sequence joins TRBV5-6 and TRBJ2-2; D unresolved. The CDR3 loop reads CASSLLTGDTGELFF. The DNA of the CDR3 is TGTGCCAGCAGCTTGCTTACTGGGGACACCGGGGAGCTGTTTTTT.